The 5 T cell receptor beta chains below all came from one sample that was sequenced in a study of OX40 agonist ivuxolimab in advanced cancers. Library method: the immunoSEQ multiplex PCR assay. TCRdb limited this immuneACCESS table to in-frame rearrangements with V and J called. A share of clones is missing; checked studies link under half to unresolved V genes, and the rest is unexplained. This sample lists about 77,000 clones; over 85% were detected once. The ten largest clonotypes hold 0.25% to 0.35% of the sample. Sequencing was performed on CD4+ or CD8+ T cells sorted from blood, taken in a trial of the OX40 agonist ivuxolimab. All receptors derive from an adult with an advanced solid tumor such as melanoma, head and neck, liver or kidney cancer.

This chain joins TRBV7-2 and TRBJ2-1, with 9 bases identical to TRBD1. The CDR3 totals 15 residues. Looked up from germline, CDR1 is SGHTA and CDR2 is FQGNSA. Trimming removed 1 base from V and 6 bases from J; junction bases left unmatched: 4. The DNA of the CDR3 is TGTGCCAGCAGCTTAGTTGGGACAGGGTCCAATGAGCAGTTCTTC. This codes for CASSLVGTGSNEQFF.

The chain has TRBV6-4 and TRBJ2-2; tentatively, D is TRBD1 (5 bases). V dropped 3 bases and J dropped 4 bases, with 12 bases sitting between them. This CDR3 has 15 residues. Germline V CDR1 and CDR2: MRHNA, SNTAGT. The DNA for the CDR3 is TGTGCCAGCAGTGAGGCAGGGCAAGGCACCGGGGAGCTGTTTTTT. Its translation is CASSEAGQGTGELFF.

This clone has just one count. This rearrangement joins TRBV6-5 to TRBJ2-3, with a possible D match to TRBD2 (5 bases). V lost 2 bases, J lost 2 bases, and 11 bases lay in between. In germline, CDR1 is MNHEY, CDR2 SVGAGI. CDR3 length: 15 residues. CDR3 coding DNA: TGTGCCAGCAGTTACGCTAGCTGGTACACAGATACGCAGTATTTT. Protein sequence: CASSYASWYTDTQYF.

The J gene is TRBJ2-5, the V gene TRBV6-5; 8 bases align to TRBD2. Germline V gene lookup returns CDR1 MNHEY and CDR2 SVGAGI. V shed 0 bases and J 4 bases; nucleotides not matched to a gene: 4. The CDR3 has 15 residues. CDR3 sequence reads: CASSYSRTSRETQYF. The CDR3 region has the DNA TGTGCCAGCAGTTACTCCCGGACTAGCCGAGAGACCCAGTACTTC.

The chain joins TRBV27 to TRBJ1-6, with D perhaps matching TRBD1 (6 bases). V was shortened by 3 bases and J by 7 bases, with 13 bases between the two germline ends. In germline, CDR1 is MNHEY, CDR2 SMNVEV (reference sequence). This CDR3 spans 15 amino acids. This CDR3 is CASSFYRDLNSPLHF. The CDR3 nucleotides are TGTGCCAGCAGTTTCTACAGGGATCTGAATTCACCCCTCCACTTT.